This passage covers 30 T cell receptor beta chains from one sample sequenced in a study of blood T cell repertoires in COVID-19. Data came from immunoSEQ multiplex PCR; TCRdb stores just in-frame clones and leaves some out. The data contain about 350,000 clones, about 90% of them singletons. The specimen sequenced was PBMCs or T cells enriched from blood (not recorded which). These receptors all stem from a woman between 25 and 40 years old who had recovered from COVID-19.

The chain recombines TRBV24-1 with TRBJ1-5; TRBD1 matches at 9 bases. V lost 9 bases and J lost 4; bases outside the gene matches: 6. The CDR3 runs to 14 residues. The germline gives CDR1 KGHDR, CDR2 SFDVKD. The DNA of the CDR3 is TGTGCCACCCAGGACAGGGGAAAGAATCAGCCCCAGCATTTT. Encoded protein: CATQDRGKNQPQHF.

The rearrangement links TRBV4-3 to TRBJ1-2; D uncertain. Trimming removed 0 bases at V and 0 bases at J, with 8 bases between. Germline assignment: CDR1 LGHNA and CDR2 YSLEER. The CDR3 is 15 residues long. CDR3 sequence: CASSQEMPANYGYTF. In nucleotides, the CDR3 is TGCGCCAGCAGCCAAGAAATGCCGGCTAACTATGGCTACACCTTC.

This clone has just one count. Here the CDR3 reads CASSLFGGGLPGELFF. The CDR3 DNA reads TGTGCCAGCAGCTTATTCGGGGGGGGGCTCCCCGGGGAGCTGTTTTTT. The chain joins TRBV7-6 to TRBJ2-2, with 8 nucleotides matching TRBD2. With V trimmed by 2 bases and J by 6 bases, 8 bases remained unmatched. Looked up from germline, CDR1 is SGHVS and CDR2 is FNYEAQ. This CDR3 contains 16 residues. The complete variable domain, with remaining parts taken from reference TRBV7-6 and TRBJ2-2, reads GAGVSQSPRYKVTKRGQDVALRCDPISGHVSLYWYRQALGQGPEFLTYFNYEAQQDKSGLPNDRFSAERPEGSISTLTIQRTEQRDSAMYRCASSLFGGGLPGELFFGEGSRLTVL.

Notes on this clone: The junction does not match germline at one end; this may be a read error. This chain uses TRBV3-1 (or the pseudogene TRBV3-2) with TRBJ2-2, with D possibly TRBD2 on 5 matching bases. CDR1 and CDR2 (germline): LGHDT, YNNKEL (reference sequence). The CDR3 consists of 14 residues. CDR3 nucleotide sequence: TGTGCCAGCACCGTAGATCGAGAACACCGGGGAGCTGTTTTT. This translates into CASTVDREHRGAVF.

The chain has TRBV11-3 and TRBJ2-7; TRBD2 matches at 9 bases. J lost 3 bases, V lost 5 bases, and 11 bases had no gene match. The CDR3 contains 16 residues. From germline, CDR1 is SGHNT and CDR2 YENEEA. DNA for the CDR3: TGTGCCAGCAGCCAGGGTAGCGGGGGCTCTTACTACGAGCAGTACTTC. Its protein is CASSQGSGGSYYEQYF.

The CDR3 DNA is TGTGCCAGCAGTTACGTGGGACTAGCGGGGGGGCTCAACTACAATGAGCAGTTCTTC. Residues: CASSYVGLAGGLNYNEQFF. This rearrangement joins TRBV6-2 or TRBV6-3 to TRBJ2-1; 16 nucleotides align to TRBD2. The CDR3 consists of 19 residues. From germline, CDR1 is MNHEY and CDR2 SVGEGT. The junction had 7 bases not matched to a gene; V was cut back by 2 bases and J by 3 bases.

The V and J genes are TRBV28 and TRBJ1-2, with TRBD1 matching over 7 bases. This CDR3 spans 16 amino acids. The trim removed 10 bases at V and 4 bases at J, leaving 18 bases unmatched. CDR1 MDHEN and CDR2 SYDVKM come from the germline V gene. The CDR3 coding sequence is TGTGCCACCACCTTGCCGACGAGGGGGCGAATCTATGGCTACACCTTC. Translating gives CATTLPTRGRIYGYTF.

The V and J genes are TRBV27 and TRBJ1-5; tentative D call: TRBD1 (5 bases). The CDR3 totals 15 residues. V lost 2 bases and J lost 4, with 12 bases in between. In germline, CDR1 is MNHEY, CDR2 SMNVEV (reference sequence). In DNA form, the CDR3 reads TGTGCCAGCAGTTTAGGAGGGGATGGTAATCAGCCCCAGCATTTT. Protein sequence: CASSLGGDGNQPQHF.

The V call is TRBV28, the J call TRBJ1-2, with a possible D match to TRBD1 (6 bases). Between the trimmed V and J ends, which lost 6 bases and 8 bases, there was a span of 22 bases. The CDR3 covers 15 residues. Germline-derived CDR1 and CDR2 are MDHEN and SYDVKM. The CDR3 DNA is TGTGCCAGCAGGAAGTGGGCAGGGGCTTATGTGGGCTACACCTTC. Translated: CASRKWAGAYVGYTF.

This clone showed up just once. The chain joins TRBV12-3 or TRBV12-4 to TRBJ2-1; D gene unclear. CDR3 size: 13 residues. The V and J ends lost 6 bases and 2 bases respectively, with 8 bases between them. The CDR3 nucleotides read TGTGCCAGCAGGGCAGAAGCCTACAATGAGCAGTTCTTC. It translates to CASRAEAYNEQFF.

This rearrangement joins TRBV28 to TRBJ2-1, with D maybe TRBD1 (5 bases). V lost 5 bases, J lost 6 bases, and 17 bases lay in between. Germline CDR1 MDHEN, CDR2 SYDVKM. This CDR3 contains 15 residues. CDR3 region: CASSVYKRTSNEQFF. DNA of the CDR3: TGTGCCAGCAGTGTATACAAACGGACAAGCAATGAGCAGTTCTTC. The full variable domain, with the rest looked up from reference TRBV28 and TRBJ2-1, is DVKVTQSSRYLVKRTGEKVFLECVQDMDHENMFWYRQDPGLGLRLIYFSYDVKMKEKGDIPEGYSVSREKKERFSLILESASTNQTSMYLCASSVYKRTSNEQFFGPGTRLTVL.

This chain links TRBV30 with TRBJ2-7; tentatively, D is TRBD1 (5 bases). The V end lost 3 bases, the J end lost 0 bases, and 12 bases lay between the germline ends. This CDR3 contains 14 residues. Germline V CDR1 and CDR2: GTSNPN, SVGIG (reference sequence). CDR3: CAWRPRQLSYEQYF. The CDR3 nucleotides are TGTGCCTGGAGGCCTAGACAGCTCTCCTACGAGCAGTACTTC. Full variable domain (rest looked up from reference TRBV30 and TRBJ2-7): SQTIHQWPATLVQPVGSPLSLECTVEGTSNPNLYWYRQAAGRGLQLLFYSVGIGQISSEVPQNLSASRPQDRQFILSSKKLLLSDSGFYLCAWRPRQLSYEQYFGPGTRLTVT.

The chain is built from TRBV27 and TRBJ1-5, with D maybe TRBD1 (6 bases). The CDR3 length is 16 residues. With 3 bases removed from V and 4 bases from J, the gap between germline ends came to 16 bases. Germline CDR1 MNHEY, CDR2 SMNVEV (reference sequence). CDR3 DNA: TGTGCCAGCAGTTTGTCGCAGGGGCCGGGGAATCAGCCCCAGCATTTT. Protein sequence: CASSLSQGPGNQPQHF.

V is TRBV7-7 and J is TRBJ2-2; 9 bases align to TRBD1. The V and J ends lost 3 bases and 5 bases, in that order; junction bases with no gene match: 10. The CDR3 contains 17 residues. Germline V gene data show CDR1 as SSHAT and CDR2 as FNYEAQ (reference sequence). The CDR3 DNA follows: TGTGCCAGCAGCTTCGGTCGTGGGACAGGGAAAACCGGGGAGCTGTTTTTT. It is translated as CASSFGRGTGKTGELFF.

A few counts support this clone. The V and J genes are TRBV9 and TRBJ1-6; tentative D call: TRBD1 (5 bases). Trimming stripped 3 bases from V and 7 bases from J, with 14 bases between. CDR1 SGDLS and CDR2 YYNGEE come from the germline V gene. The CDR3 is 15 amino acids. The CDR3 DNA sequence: TGTGCCAGCAGCGAGGGAACTGACAGCAATTCACCCCTCCACTTT. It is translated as CASSEGTDSNSPLHF.

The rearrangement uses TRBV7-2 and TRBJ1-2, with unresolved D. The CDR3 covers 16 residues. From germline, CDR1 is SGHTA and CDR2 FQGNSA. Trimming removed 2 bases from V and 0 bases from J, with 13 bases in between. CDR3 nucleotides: TGTGCCAGCAGCTTAATACAGCCGATTACTAACTATGGCTACACCTTC. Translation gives CASSLIQPITNYGYTF. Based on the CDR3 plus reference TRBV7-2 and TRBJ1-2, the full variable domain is GAGVSQSPSNKVTEKGKDVELRCDPISGHTALYWYRQSLGQGLEFLIYFQGNSAPDKSGLPSDRFSAERTGGSVSTLTIQRTQQEDSAVYLCASSLIQPITNYGYTFGSGTRLTVV.

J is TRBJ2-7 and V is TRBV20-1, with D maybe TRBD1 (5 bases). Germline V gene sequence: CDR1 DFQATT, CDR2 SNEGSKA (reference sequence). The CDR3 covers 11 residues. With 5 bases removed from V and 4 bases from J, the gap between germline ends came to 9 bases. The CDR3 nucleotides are TGCAGTGCTTTGACAGAATACGAGCAGTACTTC. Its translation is CSALTEYEQYF.

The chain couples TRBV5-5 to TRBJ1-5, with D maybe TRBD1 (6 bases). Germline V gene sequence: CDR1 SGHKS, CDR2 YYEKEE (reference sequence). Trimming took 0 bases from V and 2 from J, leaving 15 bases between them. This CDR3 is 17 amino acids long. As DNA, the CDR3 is TGTGCCAGCAGCTTGGAAGCTATAGGGGGGGGCAATCAGCCCCAGCATTTT. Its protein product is CASSLEAIGGGNQPQHF.

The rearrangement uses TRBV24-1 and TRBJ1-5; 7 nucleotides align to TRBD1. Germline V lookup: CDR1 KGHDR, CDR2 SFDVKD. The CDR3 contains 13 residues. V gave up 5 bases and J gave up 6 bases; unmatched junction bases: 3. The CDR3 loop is CATSGTGVQPQHF. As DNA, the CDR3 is TGTGCCACCAGTGGCACAGGGGTTCAGCCCCAGCATTTT.

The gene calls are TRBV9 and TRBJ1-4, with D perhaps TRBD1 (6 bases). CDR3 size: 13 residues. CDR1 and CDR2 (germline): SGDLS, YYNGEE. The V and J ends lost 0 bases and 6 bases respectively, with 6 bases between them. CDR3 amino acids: CASSVAGDEKLFF. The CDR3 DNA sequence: TGTGCCAGCAGCGTAGCAGGGGATGAAAAACTGTTTTTT.

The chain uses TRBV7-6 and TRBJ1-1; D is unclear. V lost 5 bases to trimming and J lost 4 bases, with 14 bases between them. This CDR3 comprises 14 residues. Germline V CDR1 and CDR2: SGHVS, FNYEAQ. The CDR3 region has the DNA TGTGCCAGCAGCCAAAACGAGGGTAGCACTGAAGCTTTCTTT. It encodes CASSQNEGSTEAFF.

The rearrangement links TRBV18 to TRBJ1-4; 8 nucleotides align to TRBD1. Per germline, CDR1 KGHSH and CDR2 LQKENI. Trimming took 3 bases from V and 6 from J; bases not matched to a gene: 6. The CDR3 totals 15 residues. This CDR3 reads CASSPSRTGYEKLFF. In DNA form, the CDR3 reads TGTGCCAGCTCACCGAGCCGGACAGGGTATGAAAAACTGTTTTTT.

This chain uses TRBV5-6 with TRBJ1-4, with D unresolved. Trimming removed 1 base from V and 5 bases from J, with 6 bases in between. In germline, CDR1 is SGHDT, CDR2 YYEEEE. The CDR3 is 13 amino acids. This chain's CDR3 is CASSLLQNEKLFF. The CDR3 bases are TGTGCCAGCAGCTTGCTGCAGAATGAAAAACTGTTTTTT.

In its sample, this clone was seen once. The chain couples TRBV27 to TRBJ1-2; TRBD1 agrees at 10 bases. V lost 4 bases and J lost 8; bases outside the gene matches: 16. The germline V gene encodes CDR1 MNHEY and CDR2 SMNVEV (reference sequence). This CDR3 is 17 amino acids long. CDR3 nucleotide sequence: TGTGCCAGCAGTTCCGGGACAGGGGATTTCCGCAAGCAGGGCTACACCTTC. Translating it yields CASSSGTGDFRKQGYTF.

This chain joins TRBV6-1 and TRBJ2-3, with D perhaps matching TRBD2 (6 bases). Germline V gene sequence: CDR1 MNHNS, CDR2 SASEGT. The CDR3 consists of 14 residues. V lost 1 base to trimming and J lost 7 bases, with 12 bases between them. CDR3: CASSEDVRGNTQYF. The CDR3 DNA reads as TGTGCCAGCAGTGAAGATGTTCGGGGGAATACGCAGTATTTT.

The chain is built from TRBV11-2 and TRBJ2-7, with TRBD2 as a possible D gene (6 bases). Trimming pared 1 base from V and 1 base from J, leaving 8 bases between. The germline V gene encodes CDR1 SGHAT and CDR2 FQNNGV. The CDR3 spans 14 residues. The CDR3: CASSLVDYSYEQYF. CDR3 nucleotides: TGTGCCAGCAGCTTAGTGGACTATTCCTACGAGCAGTACTTC.

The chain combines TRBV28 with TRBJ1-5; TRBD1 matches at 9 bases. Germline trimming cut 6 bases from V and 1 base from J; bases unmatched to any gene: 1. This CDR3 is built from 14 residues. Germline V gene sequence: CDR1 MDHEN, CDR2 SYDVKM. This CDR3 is CASSGTGSNQPQHF. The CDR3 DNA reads TGTGCCAGCAGCGGGACAGGGAGCAATCAGCCCCAGCATTTT.

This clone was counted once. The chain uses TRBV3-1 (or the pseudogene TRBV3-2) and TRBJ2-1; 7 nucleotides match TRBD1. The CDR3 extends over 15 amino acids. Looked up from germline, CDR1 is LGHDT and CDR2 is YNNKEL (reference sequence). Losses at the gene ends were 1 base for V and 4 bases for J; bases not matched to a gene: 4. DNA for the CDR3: TGTGCCAGCAGCCAAGTCGGGACAGAATACAATGAGCAGTTCTTC. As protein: CASSQVGTEYNEQFF.

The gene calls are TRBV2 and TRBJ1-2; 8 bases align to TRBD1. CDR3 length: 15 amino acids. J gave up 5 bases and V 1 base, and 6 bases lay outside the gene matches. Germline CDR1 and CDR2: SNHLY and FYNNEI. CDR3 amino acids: CASSEVRGTGYGYTF. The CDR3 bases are TGTGCCAGCAGTGAAGTCCGGGGGACAGGATATGGCTACACCTTC.

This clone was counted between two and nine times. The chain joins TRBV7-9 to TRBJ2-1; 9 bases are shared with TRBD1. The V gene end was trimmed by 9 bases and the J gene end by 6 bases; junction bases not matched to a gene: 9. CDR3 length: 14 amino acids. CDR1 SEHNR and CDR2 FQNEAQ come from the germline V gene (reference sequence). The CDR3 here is CASLGGQGFNEQFF. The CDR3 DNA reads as TGTGCCAGTCTAGGGGGACAGGGCTTCAATGAGCAGTTCTTC.